The 8 T cell receptor beta chains below come from one sample, sequenced in a study of cytomegalovirus exposure and HLA in healthy donors (dated by TCRdb to 2016 to 2017). Library prep was done by the immunoSEQ multiplex PCR assay. A mixture of 60 forward primers for TCR Vbeta segments and 13 reverse primers for TCR Jbeta segments was used in the multiplex PCR. The table comes from immuneACCESS by way of TCRdb, which keeps in-frame sequences with V and J called. Part of the clones is missing from these tables; in studies checked, under half for an unresolved V gene and the rest for unknown reasons. The sample records 60,000 to 100,000 clones, 78% of which are singletons. The ten largest account for 4.5% to 7% of the sample. Sequenced sample: PBMCs. The receptors come from a male donor in good health and CMV-seropositive.

The gene calls are TRBV23-1 and TRBJ2-2, with TRBD1 as a possible D gene (5 bases). TRBV23-1 is assigned to the ORF class and has an uncertain function. The CDR3 spans 17 residues. Trimming shortened V by 5 bases and J by 0 bases, and 16 bases separated the two germline ends. CDR3 region: CASSWGRVESNTGELFF. Here the CDR3 DNA reads TGCGCCAGCAGTTGGGGCAGGGTTGAGTCGAACACCGGGGAGCTGTTTTTT.

The genes are TRBV9 and TRBJ1-3; 7 bases are a match to TRBD1. From germline, CDR1 is SGDLS and CDR2 YYNGEE. This CDR3 has 14 amino acids. The V gene end was trimmed by 0 bases and the J gene end by 6 bases; junction bases not matched to a gene: 3. CDR3 nucleotide sequence: TGTGCCAGCAGCGTAGGCACAGGGGTAAACACCATATATTTT. It specifies CASSVGTGVNTIYF.

V is TRBV5-1 and J is TRBJ1-1; a possible D gene is TRBD1 (5 bases). The CDR3 runs to 14 residues. The V and J ends lost 3 bases and 0 bases respectively, with 9 bases between them. Per the germline V gene, CDR1 is SGHRS and CDR2 is YFSETQ. In nucleotides, the CDR3 is TGCGCCAGCAGCTGGGGGGGGGTGAACACTGAAGCTTTCTTT. As protein: CASSWGGVNTEAFF.

The V gene is TRBV19, the J gene TRBJ2-1, with TRBD1 matching 11 bases. There are 15 residues in the CDR3. V gave up 3 bases and J gave up 6 bases; unmatched junction bases: 4. The germline CDR1 and CDR2 sequences are LNHDA and SQIVND (reference sequence). The CDR3 loop reads CASSIRTGGFNEQFF. As DNA, the CDR3 is TGTGCCAGTAGTATTAGGACAGGGGGCTTCAATGAGCAGTTCTTC.

V usage is TRBV5-1 and J usage is TRBJ1-2; 7 bases align to TRBD1. Germline CDR1 is SGHRS and CDR2 is YFSETQ. The CDR3 runs 16 residues. Trimming removed 3 bases from V and 6 bases from J; junction bases left unmatched: 14. This CDR3 reads CASSSPPGEGADGYTF. CDR3 sequence (DNA): TGCGCCAGCAGCTCCCCCCCGGGCGAGGGGGCGGATGGCTACACCTTC. The full variable domain, with the rest looked up from reference TRBV5-1 and TRBJ1-2, is KAGVTQTPRYLIKTRGQQVTLSCSPISGHRSVSWYQQTPGQGLQFLFEYFSETQRNKGNFPGRFSGRQFSNSRSEMNVSTLELGDSALYLCASSSPPGEGADGYTFGSGTRLTVV.

This chain links TRBV6-1 with TRBJ2-2; 9 bases match TRBD1. The CDR3 totals 15 residues. With V trimmed by 6 bases and J by 6 bases, 8 bases remained unmatched. Germline lookup yields CDR1 MNHNS and CDR2 SASEGT. CDR3 loop: CASRPGQGRAGELFF. CDR3 DNA sequence: TGTGCCAGCAGGCCGGGACAGGGTCGGGCCGGGGAGCTGTTTTTT.

This clone was detected a few times. The genes are TRBV6-4 and TRBJ1-6; D is unclear. The V end was cut by 1 base, the J end by 7 bases, with 8 bases between. The CDR3 has 14 amino acids. In germline, CDR1 is MRHNA, CDR2 SNTAGT. DNA of the CDR3: TGTGCCAGCAGTGACTACAGCAGGAATTCACCCCTCCACTTT. It yields the protein CASSDYSRNSPLHF.

The chain recombines TRBV28 with TRBJ2-5, with D tentatively TRBD2 (6 bases). The DNA end lines up better with TRBJ2-7; the J call may be wrong. CDR1 is MDHEN and CDR2 is SYDVKM in the germline V gene. The CDR3 is 14 amino acids. This CDR3 is CASSDRLGIYEQYF. Here the CDR3 DNA reads TGTGCCAGCAGTGACAGACTAGGGATATACGAGCAGTACTTC.